The T cell receptor beta chain under discussion was sequenced for a study of shared clonotypes between healthy human individuals. Deletions cut 3 bases from V and 7 bases from J, with 6 bases between. CDR3 length: 12 residues. The V gene's germline CDR1 is PRHDT and CDR2 FYEKMQ (reference sequence). CD8 cells regarded as naive lacked CD45RO, were positively chosen for CCR7, and omitted terminally differentiated effector memory CD45RA+ cells. Sequenced by immunoSEQ multiplex PCR; TCRdb stores in-frame clones only, minus some. The table has some 2.1 million clones, about 95% seen once. This receptor was identified in a man younger than 35 in good health. The chain joins TRBV13 to TRBJ2-2; D is unresolved. Material for sequencing was naive CD8+ T cells sorted from blood. Written as DNA, the CDR3 is TGTGCCAGCAGCTTTGGTGGCGGGGAGCTGTTTTTT. Residues: CASSFGGGELFF.